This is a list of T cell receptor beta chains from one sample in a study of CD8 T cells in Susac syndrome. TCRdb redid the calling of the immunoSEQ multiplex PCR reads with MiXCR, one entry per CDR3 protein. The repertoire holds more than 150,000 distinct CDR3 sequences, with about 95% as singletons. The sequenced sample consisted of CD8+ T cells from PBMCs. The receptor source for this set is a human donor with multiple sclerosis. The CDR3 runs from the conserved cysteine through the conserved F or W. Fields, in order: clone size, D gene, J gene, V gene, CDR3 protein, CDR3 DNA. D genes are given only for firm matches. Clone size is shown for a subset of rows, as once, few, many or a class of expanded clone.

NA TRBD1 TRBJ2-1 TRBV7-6 CASSLGDRSYNEQFF TGTGCCAGCAGCTTAGGGGACAGGTCCTACAATGAGCAGTTCTTC
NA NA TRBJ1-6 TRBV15 CATSRGLGPLHF TGTGCCACCAGCAGAGGGCTAGGGCCCCTCCACTTT
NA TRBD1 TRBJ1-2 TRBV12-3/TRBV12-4 CASSPLDRVSGYTF TGTGCCAGCAGTCCTCTGGACAGGGTCAGTGGCTACACCTTC
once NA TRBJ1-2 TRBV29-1 CSVEAGEPYGYTF TGCAGCGTTGAAGCAGGCGAACCCTATGGCTACACCTTC
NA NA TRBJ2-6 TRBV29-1 CSVNEGLGANVLTF TGCAGCGTCAACGAGGGGCTTGGGGCCAACGTCCTGACTTTC
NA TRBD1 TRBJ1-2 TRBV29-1 CSVEGGTGGPPYGYTF TGCAGCGTTGAAGGCGGGACAGGGGGCCCTCCCTATGGCTACACCTTC
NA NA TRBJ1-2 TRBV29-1 CSVEPHGGDYGYTF TGCAGCGTTGAACCTCATGGGGGGGACTATGGCTACACCTTC
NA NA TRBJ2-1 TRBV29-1 CSVGRGNEQFF TGCAGCGTTGGAAGGGGTAATGAGCAGTTCTTC
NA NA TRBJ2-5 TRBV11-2 CASSSRRDPPRSQYF TGTGCCAGCAGCTCCCGCAGGGACCCCCCAAGGTCCCAGTACTTC
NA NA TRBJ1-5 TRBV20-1 CSATPTYSNQPQHF TGCAGTGCCACCCCCACGTATAGCAATCAGCCCCAGCATTTT
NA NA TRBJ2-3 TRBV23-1 CASSHRLGSETQYF TGCGCCAGCAGTCATCGGCTCGGGAGCGAAACGCAGTATTTT
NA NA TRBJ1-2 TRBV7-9 CASSSVLGTVDYGYTF TGTGCCAGCAGCTCCGTGTTGGGCACAGTGGACTATGGCTACACCTTC
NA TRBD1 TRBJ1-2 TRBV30 CAWDSGTGSYGYTF TGTGCCTGGGATTCCGGGACAGGGAGCTATGGCTACACCTTC
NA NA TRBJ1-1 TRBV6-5 CASRKKGGTDTEAFF TGTGCCAGCAGAAAAAAAGGGGGTACGGACACTGAAGCTTTCTTT